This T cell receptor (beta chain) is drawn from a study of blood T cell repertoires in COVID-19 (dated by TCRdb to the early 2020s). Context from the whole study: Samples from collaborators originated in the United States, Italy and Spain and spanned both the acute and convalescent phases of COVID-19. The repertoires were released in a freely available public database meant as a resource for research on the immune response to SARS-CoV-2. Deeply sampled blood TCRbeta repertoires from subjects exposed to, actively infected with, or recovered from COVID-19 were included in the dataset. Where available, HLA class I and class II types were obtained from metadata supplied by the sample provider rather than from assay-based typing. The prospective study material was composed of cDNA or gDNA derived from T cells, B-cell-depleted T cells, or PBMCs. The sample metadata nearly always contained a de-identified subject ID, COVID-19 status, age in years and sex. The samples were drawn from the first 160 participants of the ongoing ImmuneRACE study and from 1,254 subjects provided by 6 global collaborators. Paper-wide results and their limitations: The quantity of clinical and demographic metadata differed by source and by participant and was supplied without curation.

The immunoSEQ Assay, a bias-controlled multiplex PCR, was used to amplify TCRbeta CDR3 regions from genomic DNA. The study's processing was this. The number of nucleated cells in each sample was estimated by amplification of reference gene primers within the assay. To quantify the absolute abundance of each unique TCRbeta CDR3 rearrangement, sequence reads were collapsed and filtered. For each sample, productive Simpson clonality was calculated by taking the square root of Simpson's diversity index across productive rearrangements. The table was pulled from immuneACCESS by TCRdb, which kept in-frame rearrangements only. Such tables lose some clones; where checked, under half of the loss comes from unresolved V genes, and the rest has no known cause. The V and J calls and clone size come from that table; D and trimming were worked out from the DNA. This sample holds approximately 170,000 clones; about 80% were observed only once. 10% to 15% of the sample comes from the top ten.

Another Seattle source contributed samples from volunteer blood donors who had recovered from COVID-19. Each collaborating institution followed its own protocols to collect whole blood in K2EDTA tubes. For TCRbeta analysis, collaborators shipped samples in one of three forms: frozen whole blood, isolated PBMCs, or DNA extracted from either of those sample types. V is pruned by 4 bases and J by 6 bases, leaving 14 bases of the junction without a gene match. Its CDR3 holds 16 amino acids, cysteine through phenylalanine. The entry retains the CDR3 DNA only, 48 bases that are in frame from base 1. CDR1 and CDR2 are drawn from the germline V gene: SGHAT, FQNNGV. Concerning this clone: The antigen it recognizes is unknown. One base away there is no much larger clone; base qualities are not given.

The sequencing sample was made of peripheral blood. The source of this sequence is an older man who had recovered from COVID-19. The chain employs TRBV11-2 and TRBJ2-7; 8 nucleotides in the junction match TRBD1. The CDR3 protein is CASSSRGDRFVSEQYF. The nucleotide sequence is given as TGTGCCAGCAGCTCGAGGGGGGACAGGTTCGTGTCCGAGCAGTACTTC. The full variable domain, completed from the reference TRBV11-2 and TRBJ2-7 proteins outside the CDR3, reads EAGVAQSPRYKIIEKRQSVAFWCNPISGHATLYWYQQILGQGPKLLIQFQNNGVVDDSQLPKDRFSAERLKGVDSTLKIQPAKLEDSAVYLCASSSRGDRFVSEQYFGPGTRLTVT.